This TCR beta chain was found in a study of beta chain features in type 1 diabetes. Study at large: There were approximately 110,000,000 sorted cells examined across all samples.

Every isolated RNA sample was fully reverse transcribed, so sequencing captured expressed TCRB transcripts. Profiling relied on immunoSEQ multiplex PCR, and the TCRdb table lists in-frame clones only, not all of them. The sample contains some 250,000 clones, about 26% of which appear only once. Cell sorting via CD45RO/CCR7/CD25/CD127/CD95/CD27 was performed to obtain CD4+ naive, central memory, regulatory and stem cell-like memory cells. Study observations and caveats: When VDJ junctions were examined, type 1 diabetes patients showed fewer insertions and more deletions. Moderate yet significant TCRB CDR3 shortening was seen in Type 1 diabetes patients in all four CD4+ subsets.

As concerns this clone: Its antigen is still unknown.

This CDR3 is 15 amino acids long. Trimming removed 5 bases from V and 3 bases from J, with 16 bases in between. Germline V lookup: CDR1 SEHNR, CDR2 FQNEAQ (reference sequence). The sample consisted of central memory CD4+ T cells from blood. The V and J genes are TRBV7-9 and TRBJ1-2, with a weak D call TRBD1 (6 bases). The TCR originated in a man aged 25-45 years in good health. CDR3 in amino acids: CASSPGTLFDYGYTF. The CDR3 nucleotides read TGTGCCAGCAGCCCCGGGACACTTTTTGACTATGGCTACACCTTC.